These 6 T cell receptor beta chains originate from one sample sequenced in a study of blood T cell repertoires in COVID-19. The data were produced by immunoSEQ multiplex PCR, yet TCRdb's version contains in-frame clones alone and is incomplete. The table lists roughly 180,000 clones, around 85% of them singletons. Sequencing used peripheral blood. These receptors originate from an older man with COVID-19, enrolled during active disease.

In its sample, this clone was seen a few times. The chain links TRBV12-3 or TRBV12-4 to TRBJ1-1; D not resolved. The CDR3 runs 11 residues. V was pared by 7 bases and J by 7 bases, with 10 bases between. CDR3 sequence (DNA): TGTGCCAGCACCCCTGCGTTTGAAGCTTTCTTT. Translation: CASTPAFEAFF.

The chain carries TRBV28 and TRBJ2-7; 11 bases line up with TRBD2. J gave up 0 bases and V 7 bases, and 5 bases lay outside the gene matches. CDR1 and CDR2 from the germline V gene are MDHEN and SYDVKM. The CDR3 runs to 15 residues. This CDR3 is CASNPLAGGSYEQYF. In DNA form, the CDR3 reads TGTGCCAGCAATCCCCTAGCGGGGGGCTCCTACGAGCAGTACTTC.

The rearrangement uses TRBV2 and TRBJ2-5, with 8 bases identical to TRBD1. This CDR3 region has 14 residues. Germline CDR1 is SNHLY and CDR2 is FYNNEI. Unmatched junction bases numbered 2, after V lost 4 bases and J lost 1 base. The CDR3: CASSGDRGQETQYF. The CDR3 nucleotides read TGTGCCAGCAGTGGAGACAGGGGCCAAGAGACCCAGTACTTC.

V gene TRBV10-3 combines with J gene TRBJ1-2, with D unresolved. V lost 2 bases and J lost 5, with 9 bases in between. From germline, CDR1 is ENHRY and CDR2 SYGVKD. The CDR3 is made up of 13 amino acids. The CDR3 region is CAISENGEYGYTF. The CDR3 DNA is TGTGCCATCAGTGAGAACGGGGAGTATGGCTACACCTTC.

The chain uses TRBV9 and TRBJ1-6; D is unclear. Germline V gene sequence: CDR1 SGDLS, CDR2 YYNGEE. CDR3 length: 16 amino acids. The V end lost 4 bases, the J end lost 0 bases, and 11 bases lay between the germline ends. Here the CDR3 reads CASSPSPSSYNSPLHF. In nucleotides, the CDR3 is TGTGCCAGCAGCCCAAGCCCGAGCTCCTATAATTCACCCCTCCACTTT.

This clone was observed a single time. The chain has TRBV2 and TRBJ1-3, with no clear D. The CDR3 sequence is 14 residues long. Trimming took 3 bases from V and 1 from J, leaving 7 bases between them. The germline gives CDR1 SNHLY, CDR2 FYNNEI. The CDR3 spells CASSEGGSGNTIYF. DNA for the CDR3: TGTGCCAGCAGTGAGGGAGGGTCTGGAAACACCATATATTTT. The whole variable domain, remainder taken from reference TRBV2 and TRBJ1-3, is EPEVTQTPSHQVTQMGQEVILRCVPISNHLYFYWYRQILGQKVEFLVSFYNNEISEKSEIFDDQFSVERPDGSNFTLKIRSTKLEDSAMYFCASSEGGSGNTIYFGEGSWLTVV.